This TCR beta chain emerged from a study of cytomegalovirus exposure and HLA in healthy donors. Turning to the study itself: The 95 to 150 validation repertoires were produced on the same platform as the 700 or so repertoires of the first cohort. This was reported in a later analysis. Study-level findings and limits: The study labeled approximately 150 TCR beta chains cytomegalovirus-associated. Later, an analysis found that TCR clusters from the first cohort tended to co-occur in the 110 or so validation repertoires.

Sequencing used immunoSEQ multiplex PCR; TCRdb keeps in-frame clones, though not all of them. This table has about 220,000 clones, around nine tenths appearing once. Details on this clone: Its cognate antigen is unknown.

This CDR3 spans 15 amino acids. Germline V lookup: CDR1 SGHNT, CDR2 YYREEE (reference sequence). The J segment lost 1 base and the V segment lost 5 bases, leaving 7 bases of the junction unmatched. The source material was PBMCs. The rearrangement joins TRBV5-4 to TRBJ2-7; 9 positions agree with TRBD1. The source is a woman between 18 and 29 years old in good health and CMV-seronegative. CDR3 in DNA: TGTGCCAGCAGTTACACAGGGGGCCTGTCCTACGAGCAGTACTTC. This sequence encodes CASSYTGGLSYEQYF.